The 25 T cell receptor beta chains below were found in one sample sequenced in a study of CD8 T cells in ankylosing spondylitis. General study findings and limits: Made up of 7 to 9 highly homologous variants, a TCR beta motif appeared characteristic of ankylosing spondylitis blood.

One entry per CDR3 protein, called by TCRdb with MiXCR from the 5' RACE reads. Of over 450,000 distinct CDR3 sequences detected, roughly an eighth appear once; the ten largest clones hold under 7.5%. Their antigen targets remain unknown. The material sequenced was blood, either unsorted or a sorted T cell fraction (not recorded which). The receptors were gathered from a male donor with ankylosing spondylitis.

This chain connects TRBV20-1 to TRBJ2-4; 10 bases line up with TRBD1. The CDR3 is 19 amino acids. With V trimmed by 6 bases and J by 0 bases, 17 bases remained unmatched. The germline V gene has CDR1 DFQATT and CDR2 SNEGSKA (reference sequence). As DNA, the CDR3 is TGCAGTGCCGACGATTCTAGGGGGACAGGGGCGATAGCCAAAAACATTCAGTACTTC. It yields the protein CSADDSRGTGAIAKNIQYF.

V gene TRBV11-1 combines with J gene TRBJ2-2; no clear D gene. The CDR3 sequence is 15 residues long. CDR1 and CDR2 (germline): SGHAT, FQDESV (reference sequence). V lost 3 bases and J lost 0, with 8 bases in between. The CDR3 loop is CASSFRSANTGELFF. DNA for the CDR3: TGTGCCAGCAGCTTCCGGAGTGCGAACACCGGGGAGCTGTTTTTT. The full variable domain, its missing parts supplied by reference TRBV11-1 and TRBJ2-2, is EAEVAQSPRYKITEKSQAVAFWCDPISGHATLYWYRQILGQGPELLVQFQDESVVDDSQLPKDRFSAERLKGVDSTLKIQPAELGDSAMYLCASSFRSANTGELFFGEGSRLTVL.

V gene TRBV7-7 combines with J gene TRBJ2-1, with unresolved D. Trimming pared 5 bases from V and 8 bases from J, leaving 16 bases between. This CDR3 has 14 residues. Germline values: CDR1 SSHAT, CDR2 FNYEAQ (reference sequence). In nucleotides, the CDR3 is TGTGCCAGCAGCCCCTCTACCCTTTTGGATGAGCAGTTCTTC. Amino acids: CASSPSTLLDEQFF.

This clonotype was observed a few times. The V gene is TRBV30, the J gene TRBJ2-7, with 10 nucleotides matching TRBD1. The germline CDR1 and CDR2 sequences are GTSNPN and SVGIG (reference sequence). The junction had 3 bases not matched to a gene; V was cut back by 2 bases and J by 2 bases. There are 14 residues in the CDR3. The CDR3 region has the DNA TGTGCCTGGAGTACCGGGACAGGGGCCTACGAGCAGTACTTC. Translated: CAWSTGTGAYEQYF. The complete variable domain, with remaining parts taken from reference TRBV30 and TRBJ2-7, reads SQTIHQWPATLVQPVGSPLSLECTVEGTSNPNLYWYRQAAGRGLQLLFYSVGIGQISSEVPQNLSASRPQDRQFILSSKKLLLSDSGFYLCAWSTGTGAYEQYFGPGTRLTVT.

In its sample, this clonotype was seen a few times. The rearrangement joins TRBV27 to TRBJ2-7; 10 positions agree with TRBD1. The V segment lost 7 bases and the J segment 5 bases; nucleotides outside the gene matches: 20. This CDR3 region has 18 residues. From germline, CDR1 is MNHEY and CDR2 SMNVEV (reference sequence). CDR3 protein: CASTGQGNEVAGKNEQYV. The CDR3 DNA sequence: TGTGCCAGCACGGGACAGGGGAACGAGGTAGCGGGAAAGAACGAGCAGTACGTC.

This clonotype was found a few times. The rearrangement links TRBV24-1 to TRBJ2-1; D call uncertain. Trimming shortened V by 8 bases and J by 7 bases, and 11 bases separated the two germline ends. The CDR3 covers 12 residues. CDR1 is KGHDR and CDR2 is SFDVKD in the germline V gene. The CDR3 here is CATIGPGNEQFF. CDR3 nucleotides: TGTGCCACCATAGGGCCTGGGAATGAGCAGTTCTTC.

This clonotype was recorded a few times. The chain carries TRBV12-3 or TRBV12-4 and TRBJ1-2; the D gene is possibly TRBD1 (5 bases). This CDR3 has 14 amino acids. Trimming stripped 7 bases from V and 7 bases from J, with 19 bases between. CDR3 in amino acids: CASNADSSLGGYTF. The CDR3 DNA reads TGTGCCAGCAACGCCGACAGTTCCTTAGGTGGCTACACCTTC.

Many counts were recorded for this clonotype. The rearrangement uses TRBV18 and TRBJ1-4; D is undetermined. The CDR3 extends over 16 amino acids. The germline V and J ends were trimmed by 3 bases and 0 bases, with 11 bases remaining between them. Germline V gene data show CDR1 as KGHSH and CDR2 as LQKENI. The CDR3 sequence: CASSPELATTNEKLFF. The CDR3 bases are TGTGCCAGCTCACCTGAACTAGCTACAACTAATGAAAAACTGTTTTTT. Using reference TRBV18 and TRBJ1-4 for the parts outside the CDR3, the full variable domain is NAGVMQNPRHLVRRRGQEARLRCSPMKGHSHVYWYRQLPEEGLKFMVYLQKENIIDESGMPKERFSAEFPKEGPSILRIQQVVRGDSAAYFCASSPELATTNEKLFFGSGTQLSVL.

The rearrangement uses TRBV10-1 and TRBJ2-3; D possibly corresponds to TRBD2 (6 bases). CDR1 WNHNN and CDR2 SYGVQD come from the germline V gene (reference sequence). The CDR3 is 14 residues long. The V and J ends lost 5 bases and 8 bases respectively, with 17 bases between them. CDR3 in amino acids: CASSRNPGGGTQYF. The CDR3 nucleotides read TGCGCCAGCAGTCGTAATCCCGGGGGAGGTACGCAGTATTTT.

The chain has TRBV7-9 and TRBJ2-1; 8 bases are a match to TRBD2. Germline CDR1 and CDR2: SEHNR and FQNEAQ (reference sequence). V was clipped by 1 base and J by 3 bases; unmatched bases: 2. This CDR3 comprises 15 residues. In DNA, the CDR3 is TGTGCCAGCAGCTTAGTCACTAGCGGCTACAATGAGCAGTTCTTC. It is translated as CASSLVTSGYNEQFF.

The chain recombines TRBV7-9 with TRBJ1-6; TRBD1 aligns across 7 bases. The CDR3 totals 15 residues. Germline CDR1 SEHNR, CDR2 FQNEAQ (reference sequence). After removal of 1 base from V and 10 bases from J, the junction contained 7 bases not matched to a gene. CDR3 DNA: TGTGCCAGCAGCTTAGAGGGGGCTCAGGACTCACCCCTCCACTTT. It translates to CASSLEGAQDSPLHF.

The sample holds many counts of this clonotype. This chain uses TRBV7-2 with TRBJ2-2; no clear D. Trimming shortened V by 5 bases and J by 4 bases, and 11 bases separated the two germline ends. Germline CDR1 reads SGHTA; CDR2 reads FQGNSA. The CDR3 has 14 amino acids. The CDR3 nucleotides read TGTGCCAGCAGCGTGAGCTGGGGCACCGGGGAGCTGTTTTTT. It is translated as CASSVSWGTGELFF.

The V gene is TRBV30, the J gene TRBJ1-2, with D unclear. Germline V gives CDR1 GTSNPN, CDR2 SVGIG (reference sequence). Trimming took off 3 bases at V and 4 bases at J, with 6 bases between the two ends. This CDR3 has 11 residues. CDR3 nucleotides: TGTGCCTGGAGAGACGGCTATGGCTACACCTTC. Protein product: CAWRDGYGYTF.

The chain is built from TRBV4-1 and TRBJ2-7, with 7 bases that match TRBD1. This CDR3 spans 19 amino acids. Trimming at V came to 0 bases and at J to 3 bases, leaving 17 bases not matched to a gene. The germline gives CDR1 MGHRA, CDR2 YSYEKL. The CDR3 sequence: CASSQDHSAGTASFYEQYF. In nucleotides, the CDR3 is TGCGCCAGCAGCCAAGATCATTCTGCCGGGACAGCAAGTTTCTACGAGCAGTACTTC.

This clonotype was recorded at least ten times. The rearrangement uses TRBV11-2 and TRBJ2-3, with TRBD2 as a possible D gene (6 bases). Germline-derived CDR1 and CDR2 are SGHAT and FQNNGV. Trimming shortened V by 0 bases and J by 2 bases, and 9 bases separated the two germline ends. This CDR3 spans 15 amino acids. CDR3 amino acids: CASSLDRDSTDTQYF. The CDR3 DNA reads TGTGCCAGCAGCTTAGATAGGGACTCCACAGATACGCAGTATTTT.

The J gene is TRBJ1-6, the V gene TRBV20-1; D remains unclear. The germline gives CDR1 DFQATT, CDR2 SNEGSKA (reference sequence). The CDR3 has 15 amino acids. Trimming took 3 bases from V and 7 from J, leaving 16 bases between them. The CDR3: CSARDQGSANSPLHF. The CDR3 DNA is TGCAGTGCTAGGGACCAAGGGAGTGCAAATTCACCCCTCCACTTT.

The CDR3 region is CASSNPRTGYNEQFF. The CDR3 nucleotides read TGTGCCAGCAGTAACCCGAGGACGGGATACAATGAGCAGTTCTTC. This chain links TRBV6-2 or TRBV6-3 with TRBJ2-1; perhaps TRBD2 as D (5 bases). The CDR3 loop spans 15 amino acids. The germline V and J ends were trimmed by 5 bases and 4 bases, with 15 bases remaining between them. The germline CDR1 and CDR2 sequences are MNHEY and SVGEGT.

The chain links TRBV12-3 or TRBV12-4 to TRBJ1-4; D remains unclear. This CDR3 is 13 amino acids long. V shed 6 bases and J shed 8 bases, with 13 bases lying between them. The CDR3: CASRQWDGEKLFF. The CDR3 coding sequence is TGTGCCAGCAGGCAATGGGATGGCGAAAAACTGTTTTTT.

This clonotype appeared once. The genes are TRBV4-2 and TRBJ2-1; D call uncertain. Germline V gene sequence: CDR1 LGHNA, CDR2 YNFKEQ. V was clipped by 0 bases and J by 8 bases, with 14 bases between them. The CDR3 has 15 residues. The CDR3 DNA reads TGTGCCAGCAGCCAAGATCCGGGTGTGAGGTATGAGCAGTTCTTC. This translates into CASSQDPGVRYEQFF.

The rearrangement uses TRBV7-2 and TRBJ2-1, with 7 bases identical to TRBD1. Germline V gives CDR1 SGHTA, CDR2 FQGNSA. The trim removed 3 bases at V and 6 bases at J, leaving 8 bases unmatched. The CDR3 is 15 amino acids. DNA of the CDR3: TGTGCCAGCAGCTTTAGACAGGGCGACACCAATGAGCAGTTCTTC. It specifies CASSFRQGDTNEQFF.

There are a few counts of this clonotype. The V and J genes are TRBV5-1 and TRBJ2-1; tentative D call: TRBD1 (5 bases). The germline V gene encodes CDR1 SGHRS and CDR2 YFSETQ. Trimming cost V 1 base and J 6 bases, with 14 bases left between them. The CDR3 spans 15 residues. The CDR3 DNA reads TGCGCCAGCAGCTTGACAGGTCCTAAAAGCAATGAGCAGTTCTTC. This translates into CASSLTGPKSNEQFF.

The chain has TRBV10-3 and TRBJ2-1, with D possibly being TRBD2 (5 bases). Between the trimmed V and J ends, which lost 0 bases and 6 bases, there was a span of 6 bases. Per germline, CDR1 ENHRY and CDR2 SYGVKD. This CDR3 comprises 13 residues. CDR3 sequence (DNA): TGTGCCATCAGTGAGTCACTAGTCAATGAGCAGTTCTTC. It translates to CAISESLVNEQFF.

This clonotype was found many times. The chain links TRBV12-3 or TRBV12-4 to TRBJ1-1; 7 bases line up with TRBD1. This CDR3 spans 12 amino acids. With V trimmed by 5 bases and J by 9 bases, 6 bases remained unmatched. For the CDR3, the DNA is TGTGCCAGCAGTGTCCAACAGGGGAAAGCTTTCTTT. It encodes CASSVQQGKAFF.

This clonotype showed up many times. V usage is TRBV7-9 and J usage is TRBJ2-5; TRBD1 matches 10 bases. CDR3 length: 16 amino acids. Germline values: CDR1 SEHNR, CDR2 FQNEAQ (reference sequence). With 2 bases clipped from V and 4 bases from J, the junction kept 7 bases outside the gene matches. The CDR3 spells CASSLLGQGFSETQYF. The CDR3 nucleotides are TGTGCCAGCAGCTTACTGGGACAGGGGTTCTCAGAGACCCAGTACTTC.

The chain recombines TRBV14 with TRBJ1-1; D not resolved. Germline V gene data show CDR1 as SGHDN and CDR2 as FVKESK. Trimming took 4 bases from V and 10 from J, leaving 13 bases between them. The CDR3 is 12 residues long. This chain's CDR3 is CASSPGIRVAFF. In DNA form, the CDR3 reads TGTGCCAGCAGCCCGGGAATTAGGGTAGCTTTCTTT.